Listed here are 2 T cell receptor beta chains from one sample, sequenced in a study of monozygotic twins with inflammatory bowel disease. Each CDR3 protein gets one entry in TCRdb, which reprocessed the 5' RACE reads and gives no DNA. This specimen shows under 350,000 distinct CDR3 sequences; the ten leading clones hold 5.5% to 6.5%. The sample consisted of blood. The receptors shown here come from a human donor with ulcerative colitis or Crohn's disease, or a healthy co-twin of an affected twin (not recorded which).

CDR3 residues: CAWIPDRKNYGYTF. The chain uses TRBV30 and TRBJ1-2; checking the TCRdb D call of TRBD1 is not possible without DNA. Germline lookup yields CDR1 GTSNPN and CDR2 SVGIG (reference sequence). The CDR3 is 14 residues long.

The rearrangement joins TRBV5-6 to TRBJ1-3. Germline loops: CDR1 SGHDT, CDR2 YYEEEE. The CDR3 loop spans 15 amino acids. CDR3 loop: CASSPGTYTGNTIYF.